The 21 T cell receptor beta chains below were found in one sample sequenced in a study of Graves' ophthalmopathy and Graves' hyperthyroidism. The sequenced template was RNA, covering the TCR beta CDR3 region. The first-round RT-PCR employed HTBI primers together with the Qiagen OneStep RT-PCR kit. A multiplex PCR was then performed as the second round. TCRdb analysed the multiplex PCR reads with MiXCR anew, one entry per CDR3 protein. The sample lists about 480,000 distinct CDR3 sequences, roughly an eighth occurring once. The sequencing sample was made of blood. Receptor source: a woman under 40 with Graves' ophthalmopathy.

This clonotype came up a few times. J is TRBJ2-5 and V is TRBV29-1; the D is unclear. Germline CDR1 SQVTM, CDR2 ANQGSEA. Trimming took 6 bases from V and 2 from J, leaving 13 bases between them. The CDR3 loop spans 13 amino acids. DNA of the CDR3: TGCAGCGTCCTGCCGCTGCTTCAAGAGACCCAGTACTTC. Translation: CSVLPLLQETQYF.

This clonotype was seen many times. The chain couples TRBV7-6 to TRBJ1-1, with 7 bases lining up with TRBD1. The germline gives CDR1 SGHVS, CDR2 FNYEAQ. V was clipped by 5 bases and J by 0 bases; unmatched bases: 6. This CDR3 region has 15 residues. The CDR3 DNA reads TGTGCCAGCAGCCCTCAACAGGGGCTGAACACTGAAGCTTTCTTT. Its protein is CASSPQQGLNTEAFF.

This clonotype was found many times. The CDR3 DNA follows: TGTGCCAGCAGTTTACCGACAGGGACTAACTATGGCTACACCTTC. Translating it yields CASSLPTGTNYGYTF. The J gene is TRBJ1-2, the V gene TRBV28; TRBD1 matches 7 bases. J was trimmed by 0 bases and V by 2 bases; bases with no gene match: 3. This CDR3 has 15 residues. The V gene's germline CDR1 is MDHEN and CDR2 SYDVKM.

This clonotype was recorded at least ten times. The chain combines TRBV19 with TRBJ1-1, with 9 nucleotides matching TRBD1. Looked up from germline, CDR1 is LNHDA and CDR2 is SQIVND (reference sequence). The CDR3 covers 15 residues. Trimming removed 7 bases from V and 1 base from J; junction bases left unmatched: 7. CDR3 sequence reads: CASTPAGQGNTEAFF. The CDR3 DNA reads TGTGCCAGTACCCCTGCGGGACAGGGGAACACTGAAGCTTTCTTT.

This clonotype has a count of ten or more. The chain carries TRBV4-1 and TRBJ1-1; 8 positions match TRBD1. With 6 bases clipped from V and 7 bases from J, the junction kept 13 bases outside the gene matches. The CDR3 runs to 15 residues. From germline, CDR1 is MGHRA and CDR2 YSYEKL. The CDR3 loop is CASSPSWDRPNEAFF. The CDR3, as DNA: TGCGCCAGCAGTCCCTCGTGGGACAGGCCAAATGAAGCTTTCTTT.

V gene TRBV20-1 combines with J gene TRBJ1-1, with unresolved D. Germline-derived CDR1 and CDR2 are DFQATT and SNEGSKA (reference sequence). Trimming left V 0 bases short and J 8 bases short, with 7 bases between. The CDR3 length is 11 residues. The CDR3 bases are TGCAGTGCTAGAGAGACGACCGAAGCTTTCTTT. The encoded protein is CSARETTEAFF.

This chain links TRBV19 with TRBJ1-5, with 8 bases identical to TRBD1. This CDR3 contains 17 residues. J lost 4 bases, V lost 7 bases, and 15 bases had no gene match. Germline V gives CDR1 LNHDA, CDR2 SQIVND (reference sequence). DNA for the CDR3: TGTGCCAGTACTCCAAGAGCCAGGGGGCAGAGTAATCAGCCCCAGCATTTT. It codes for CASTPRARGQSNQPQHF.

This clonotype has a count of ten or more. CDR3 protein: CASSQDRGGGYTF. The CDR3 DNA reads TGCGCCAGCAGCCAAGATCGAGGGGGCGGCTACACCTTC. The rearrangement links TRBV4-1 to TRBJ1-2, with 7 bases aligning to TRBD1. Germline V gene sequence: CDR1 MGHRA, CDR2 YSYEKL. The CDR3 runs 13 residues. J was trimmed by 8 bases and V by 0 bases; bases with no gene match: 3.

At least ten counts were recorded for this clonotype. The V call is TRBV11-3, the J call TRBJ1-2; the D gene is possibly TRBD1 (6 bases). The V gene's germline CDR1 is SGHNT and CDR2 YENEEA. The V gene lost 2 bases and the J gene lost 2 bases, with 9 bases spanning the gap. The CDR3 length is 14 residues. CDR3 nucleotide sequence: TGTGCCAGCAGCTTACAGGGGCTGAACTATGGCTACACCTTC. Amino acid sequence: CASSLQGLNYGYTF.

The rearrangement links TRBV7-2 to TRBJ2-1; D is perhaps TRBD1 (5 bases). Trimming stripped 0 bases from V and 5 bases from J, with 5 bases between. Germline V gene sequence: CDR1 SGHTA, CDR2 FQGNSA. There are 13 residues in the CDR3. Here the CDR3 DNA reads TGTGCCAGCAGCTTAGCAGGGGACAATGAGCAGTTCTTC. The encoded protein is CASSLAGDNEQFF.

This clonotype was found many times. The chain employs TRBV2 and TRBJ1-2, with D hard to call. CDR3 length equals 12 residues. Germline CDR1 SNHLY, CDR2 FYNNEI. V was cut by 6 bases and J by 3 bases, with 8 bases left in between. For the CDR3, the DNA is TGTGCCAGCAGGGGTAACGACTATGGCTACACCTTC. Amino acids: CASRGNDYGYTF.

J is TRBJ1-5 and V is TRBV24-1; D unresolved. CDR1 and CDR2 from the germline V gene are KGHDR and SFDVKD. With 4 bases removed from V and 8 bases from J, the gap between germline ends came to 11 bases. The CDR3 runs to 13 residues. As DNA, the CDR3 is TGTGCCACCAGTGACGTACTCGGGGAGCCCCAGCATTTT. It encodes CATSDVLGEPQHF.

This clonotype was seen only once. The gene calls are TRBV6-5 and TRBJ2-7; D not certain. Germline lookup yields CDR1 MNHEY and CDR2 SVGAGI. Trimming shortened V by 0 bases and J by 1 base, and 7 bases separated the two germline ends. The CDR3 loop spans 14 amino acids. CDR3 in amino acids: CASSYSGTSYEQYF. The CDR3, as DNA: TGTGCCAGCAGTTACTCGGGCACATCCTACGAGCAGTACTTC.

This clonotype was recorded many times. The gene calls are TRBV6-1 and TRBJ2-5; D might be TRBD2 (6 bases). The CDR3 consists of 14 residues. CDR1 is MNHNS, CDR2 SASEGT, per germline. V was pared by 6 bases and J by 3 bases, with 14 bases between. In DNA form, the CDR3 reads TGTGCCAGCAGCCAGCTAGCGCAAGAAGAGACCCAGTACTTC. It codes for CASSQLAQEETQYF.

This clonotype was seen repeatedly, ten times or more. The chain employs TRBV6-2 or TRBV6-3 and TRBJ2-7, with TRBD1 as a possible D gene (5 bases). Germline V CDR1 and CDR2: MNHEY, SVGEGT. V gave up 4 bases and J gave up 5 bases, with 15 bases separating them. The CDR3 length is 14 residues. CDR3 sequence: CASSSGQGIHEQYF. As DNA, the CDR3 is TGTGCCAGCAGTTCAGGTCAGGGTATCCACGAGCAGTACTTC.

This clonotype was recorded at least ten times. The V gene is TRBV2, the J gene TRBJ2-7; 9 bases fit TRBD1. The germline gives CDR1 SNHLY, CDR2 FYNNEI. There are 14 residues in the CDR3. V shed 6 bases, J shed 6 bases, and the junction held 9 bases outside the gene matches. CDR3: CASSLTGGGGEQYF. The DNA for the CDR3 is TGTGCCAGCAGCTTAACAGGGGGCGGCGGCGAGCAGTACTTC.

Points on this clonotype: Sequence at one end of the junction differs from germline and may be a read error. The V and J genes are TRBV10-3 and TRBJ2-5, with a tentative D call TRBD1 (6 bases). This CDR3 has 15 amino acids. The germline V gene has CDR1 ENHRY and CDR2 SYGVKD. CDR3 residues: CAISARDMSKETQDF. DNA for the CDR3: TGTGCCATCAGTGCCCGGGACATGTCAAAAGAGACCCAGGACTTC.

The sample holds many counts of this clonotype. This rearrangement joins TRBV6-1 to TRBJ2-3; D is ambiguous. Germline-derived CDR1 and CDR2 are MNHNS and SASEGT. The CDR3 consists of 14 residues. V lost 7 bases and J 6 bases, leaving 17 bases between the germline ends. The CDR3 bases are TGTGCCAGCACCTCCGGTTCGTCTTCTGATACGCAGTATTTT. Its translation: CASTSGSSSDTQYF.

This clonotype was observed many times. The chain couples TRBV7-2 to TRBJ2-7; 9 bases are shared with TRBD2. The CDR3 length is 15 residues. V shed 2 bases and J 2 bases; nucleotides not matched to a gene: 4. CDR1 is SGHTA, CDR2 FQGNSA, per germline. The CDR3 DNA follows: TGTGCCAGCAGCTTAAGGCGGGGGGGCCCCTACGAGCAGTACTTC. Protein: CASSLRRGGPYEQYF.

This clonotype was recorded at least ten times. J is TRBJ1-2 and V is TRBV12-3 or TRBV12-4; a weak D match, TRBD1 (5 bases). V shed 5 bases and J shed 6 bases, with 22 bases lying between them. The CDR3 loop spans 16 amino acids. Here the CDR3 reads CASSPAGRWDGNGYTF. The CDR3 DNA reads as TGTGCCAGCAGTCCAGCAGGGCGATGGGATGGGAATGGCTACACCTTC.

This clonotype was counted only a few times. V gene TRBV12-3 or TRBV12-4 combines with J gene TRBJ2-4; no firm D call. The CDR3 spans 16 residues. The ends were cut back, 3 bases at V and 0 bases at J, with 12 bases in the middle. CDR3 in amino acids: CASSLLMGRAKNIQYF. In DNA, the CDR3 is TGTGCCAGCAGTTTGTTAATGGGTCGAGCCAAAAACATTCAGTACTTC.